This T cell receptor (beta chain) originates from a study of blood T cell repertoires in COVID-19. Study-wide background: The United States, Italy and Spain supplied acute and convalescent COVID-19 samples. From T cells, B-cell-depleted T cells, or PBMCs came the material, which was cDNA or gDNA.

CDR3 length: 10 amino acids. Germline V lookup: CDR1 LNHDA, CDR2 SQIVND (reference sequence). V was clipped by 7 bases and J by 14 bases, with 14 bases between them. In the authors' workflow: It was from reference gene primer amplification that nucleated cell counts were estimated. The assay was immunoSEQ multiplex PCR, and TCRdb's table has in-frame clones only and misses some. The V and J calls and clone size come from that table; D and trimming were worked out from the DNA. The sample includes 210,000 or so clones, under 95% of them seen just once. Sequencing was done on a sample of peripheral blood. The chain joins TRBV19 to TRBJ1-2; no clear D. The TCR comes from a man aged 25 to 40 with acute or convalescent COVID-19. The CDR3 DNA reads as TGTGCCAGTATCGGGAATAATGTTACCTTC. Translated, it gives CASIGNNVTF.